This T cell receptor (beta chain) originates from a study of blood T cell repertoires in COVID-19. Study-wide background: Spain, Italy and the United States supplied samples that represented acute and convalescent COVID-19.

As handled by the study authors: Amplification of reference gene primers provided the estimated nucleated cell counts. Assay: immunoSEQ multiplex PCR; the TCRdb copy retains only in-frame clones and omits some. V and J calls and clone size are copied from that table; D and trimming were computed from the DNA. The repertoire consists of approximately 300,000 clones, with about nine tenths occurring once and the leading ten covering around 11%. Germline CDR1 SQVTM, CDR2 ANQGSEA. There are 16 residues in the CDR3. V lost 3 bases, J lost 2 bases, and 20 bases lay in between. Only a few counts were recorded for this clone. It was during active infection that Seattle patients were enrolled and then longitudinally followed.

The sequence was collected from a woman between 25 and 40 years old with COVID-19, enrolled during active disease. Sequencing was performed on peripheral blood. The V call is TRBV29-1, the J call TRBJ2-7; TRBD2 is a possible D gene (5 bases). DNA for the CDR3: TGCAGCGTTGAGATAAGCGTTTCTAGCCCCACCTACGAGCAGTACTTC. This encodes CSVEISVSSPTYEQYF.